This T cell receptor (beta chain) was retrieved from a study of molecular identifiers for immune sequencing clone quantification. TCRdb independently ran MiXCR on the PCR reads; one entry per CDR3 protein. The sample includes 5,500 to 6,500 distinct CDR3 sequences, around 17% of them seen just once. The study's findings and limits: Over 99% of effector molecules, yet under 1% of naive-cell molecules, were held by clones above 20 RNA copies.

This clonotype is judged medium-sized (0.01 to 0.1%). The antigen remains unidentified. The authors sorted naive CD8 T cells as CD8+CD4-CCR7+CD45RA+. This CDR3 comprises 13 residues. Germline-derived CDR1 and CDR2 are LGHDT and YNNKEL (reference sequence). V was clipped by 0 bases and J by 2 bases, with 5 bases between them. The receptor was derived from a human donor in good health. Some libraries in this study had Jurkat cell RNA spiked in. Sequenced: naive CD8+ T cells from blood, with Jurkat cell RNA spiked in. The subset: FACS-sorted CD8+CD4-CCR7+CD45RA+ naive T cells. The rearrangement links TRBV3-1 to TRBJ2-7; D uncertain. The CDR3 sequence: CASSQDPAYEQYF. DNA for the CDR3: TGTGCCAGCAGCCAAGACCCCGCCTACGAGCAGTACTTC.